This T cell receptor (beta chain) was sequenced for a study of blood T cell repertoires in COVID-19. Study information: The samples span acute and convalescent COVID-19 from the United States, Italy and Spain. T cells, B-cell-depleted T cells, or PBMCs provided the cDNA or gDNA that served as material.

From germline, CDR1 is SGHRS and CDR2 YFSETQ. The CDR3 extends over 16 amino acids. V lost 2 bases, J lost 0 bases, and 9 bases lay in between. As handled by the study authors: Amplified reference gene primers provided the basis for estimating nucleated cell counts. The method was immunoSEQ multiplex PCR; TCRdb's version includes in-frame clones alone and lacks a portion of them. V and J calls and clone size follow that table, whereas D and trimming were derived from the DNA. This table has roughly 160,000 clones, 60% to 85% appearing once. The Seattle patients, enrolled during active infection, were followed longitudinally.

V is TRBV5-1 and J is TRBJ2-6; D is unresolved. This sequence was found in a woman between 55 and 75 years old with COVID-19, enrolled during active disease. Sequenced sample: peripheral blood. The DNA of the CDR3 is TGCGCCAGCAGCTTTCAACCCTACTCTGGGGCCAACGTCCTGACTTTC. Residues: CASSFQPYSGANVLTF.